What follows is one TCR beta chain and its context. The data were taken from a study of blood T cell repertoires in COVID-19. Study overall: The analysed material was cDNA or gDNA that came from T cells, B-cell-depleted T cells, or PBMCs.

Clones were sequenced by immunoSEQ multiplex PCR, and TCRdb holds only the in-frame ones, with some missing. The sample carries around 200,000 clones, roughly 90% recorded once. V lost 0 bases and J lost 6, with 6 bases in between. The CDR3 has 13 amino acids. Germline V CDR1 and CDR2: SGHNT, YENEEA. The chain employs TRBV11-3 and TRBJ2-1; possibly TRBD1 for D (5 bases). The sequence was obtained from a man in his forties with acute or convalescent COVID-19. The sample was peripheral blood. The CDR3 reads CASSLDRANEQFF. In nucleotides, the CDR3 is TGTGCCAGCAGCTTAGACAGGGCCAATGAGCAGTTCTTC.